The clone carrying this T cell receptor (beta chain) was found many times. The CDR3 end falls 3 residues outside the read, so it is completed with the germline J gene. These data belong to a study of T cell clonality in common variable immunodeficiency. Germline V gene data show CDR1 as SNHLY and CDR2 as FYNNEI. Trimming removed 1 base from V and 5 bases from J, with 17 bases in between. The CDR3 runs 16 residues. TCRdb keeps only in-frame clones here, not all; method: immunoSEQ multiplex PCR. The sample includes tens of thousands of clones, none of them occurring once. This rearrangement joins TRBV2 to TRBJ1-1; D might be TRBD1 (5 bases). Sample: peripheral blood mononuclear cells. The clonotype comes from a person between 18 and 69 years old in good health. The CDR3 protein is CASSEERRQGLTEAFF. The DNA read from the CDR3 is TGTGCCAGCAGTGAAGAGAGACGTCAGGGTTTAACTGAA.